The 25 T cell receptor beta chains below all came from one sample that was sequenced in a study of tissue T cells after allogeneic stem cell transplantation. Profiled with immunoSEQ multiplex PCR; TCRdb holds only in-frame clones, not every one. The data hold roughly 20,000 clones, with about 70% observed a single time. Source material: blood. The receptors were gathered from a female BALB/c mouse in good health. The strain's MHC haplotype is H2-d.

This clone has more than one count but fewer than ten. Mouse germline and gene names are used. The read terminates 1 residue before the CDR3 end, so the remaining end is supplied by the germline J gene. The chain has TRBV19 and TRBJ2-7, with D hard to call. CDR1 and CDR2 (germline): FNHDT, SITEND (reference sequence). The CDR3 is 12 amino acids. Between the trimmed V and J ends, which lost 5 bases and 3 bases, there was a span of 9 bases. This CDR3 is CASSPDIYEQYF. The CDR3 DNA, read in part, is TGTGCCAGCAGCCCCGACATCTATGAACAGTAC.

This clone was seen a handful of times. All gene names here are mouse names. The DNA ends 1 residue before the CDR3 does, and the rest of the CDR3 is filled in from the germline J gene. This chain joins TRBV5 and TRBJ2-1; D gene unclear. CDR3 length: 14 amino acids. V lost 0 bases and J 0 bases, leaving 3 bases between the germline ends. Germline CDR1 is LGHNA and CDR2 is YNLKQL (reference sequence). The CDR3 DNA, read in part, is TGTGCCAGCAGCCAAGAGGTTAACTATGCTGAGCAGTTC. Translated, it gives CASSQEVNYAEQF. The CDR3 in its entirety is CASSQEVNYAEQFF.

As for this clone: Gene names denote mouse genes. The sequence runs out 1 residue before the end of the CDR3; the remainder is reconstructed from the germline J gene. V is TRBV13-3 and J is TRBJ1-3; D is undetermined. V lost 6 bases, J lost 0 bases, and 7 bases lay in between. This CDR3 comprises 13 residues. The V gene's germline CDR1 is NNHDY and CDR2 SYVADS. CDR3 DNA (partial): TGTGCCAGCAAGACATCTTCTGGAAATACGCTCTAT. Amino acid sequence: CASKTSSGNTLY. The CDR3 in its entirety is CASKTSSGNTLYF.

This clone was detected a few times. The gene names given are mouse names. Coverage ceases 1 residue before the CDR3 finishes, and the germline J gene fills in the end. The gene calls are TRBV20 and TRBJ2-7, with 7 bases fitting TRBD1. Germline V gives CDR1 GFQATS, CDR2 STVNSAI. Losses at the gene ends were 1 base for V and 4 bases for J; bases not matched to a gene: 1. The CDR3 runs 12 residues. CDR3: CGARGDRYEQYF. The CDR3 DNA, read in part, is TGTGGTGCTAGGGGGGACAGATATGAACAGTAC.

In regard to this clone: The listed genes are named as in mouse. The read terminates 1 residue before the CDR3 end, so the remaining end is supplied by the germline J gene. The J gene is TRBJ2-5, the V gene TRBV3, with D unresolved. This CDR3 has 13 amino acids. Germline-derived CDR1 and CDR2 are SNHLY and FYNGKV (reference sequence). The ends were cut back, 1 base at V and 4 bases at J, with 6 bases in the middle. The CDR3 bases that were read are TGTGCCAGCAGCTTAGTTGCAGAAGACACCCAGTAC. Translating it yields CASSLVAEDTQY. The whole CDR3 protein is CASSLVAEDTQYF.

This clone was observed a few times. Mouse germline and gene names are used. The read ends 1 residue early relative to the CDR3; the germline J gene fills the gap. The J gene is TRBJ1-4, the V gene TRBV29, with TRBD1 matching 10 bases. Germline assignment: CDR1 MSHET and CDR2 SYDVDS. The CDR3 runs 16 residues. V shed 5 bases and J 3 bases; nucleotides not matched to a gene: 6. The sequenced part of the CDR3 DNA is TGTGCTAGCAGTCCCTTAGGACAGGGGGCCAACGAAAGATTATTT. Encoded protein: CASSPLGQGANERLF. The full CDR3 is CASSPLGQGANERLFF.

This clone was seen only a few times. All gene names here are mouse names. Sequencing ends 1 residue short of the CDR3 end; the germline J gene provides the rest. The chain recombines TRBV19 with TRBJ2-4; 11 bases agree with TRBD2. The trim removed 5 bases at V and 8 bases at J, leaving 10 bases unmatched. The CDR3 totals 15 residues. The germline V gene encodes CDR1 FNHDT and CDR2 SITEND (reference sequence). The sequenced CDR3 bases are TGTGCCAGCAGCCCCCACTGGGGGGGCGATTTCACCTTGTAC. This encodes CASSPHWGGDFTLY. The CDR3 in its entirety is CASSPHWGGDFTLYF.

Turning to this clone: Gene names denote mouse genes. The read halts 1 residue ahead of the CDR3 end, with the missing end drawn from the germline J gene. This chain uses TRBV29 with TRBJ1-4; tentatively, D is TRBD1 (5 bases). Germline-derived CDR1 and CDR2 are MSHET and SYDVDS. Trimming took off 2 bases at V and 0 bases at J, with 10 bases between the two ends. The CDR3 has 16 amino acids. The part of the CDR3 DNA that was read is TGTGCTAGCAGTTTAGGGACGGGGTTTTCCAACGAAAGATTATTT. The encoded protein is CASSLGTGFSNERLF. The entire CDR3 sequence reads CASSLGTGFSNERLFF.

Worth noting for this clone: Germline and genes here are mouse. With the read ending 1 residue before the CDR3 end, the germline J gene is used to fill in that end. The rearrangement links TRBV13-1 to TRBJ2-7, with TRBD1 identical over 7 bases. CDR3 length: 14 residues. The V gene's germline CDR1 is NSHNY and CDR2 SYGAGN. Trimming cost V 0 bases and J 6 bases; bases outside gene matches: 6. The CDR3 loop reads CASSDAQGLAEQYF. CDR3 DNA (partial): TGTGCCAGCAGTGATGCACAGGGGCTAGCTGAACAGTAC.

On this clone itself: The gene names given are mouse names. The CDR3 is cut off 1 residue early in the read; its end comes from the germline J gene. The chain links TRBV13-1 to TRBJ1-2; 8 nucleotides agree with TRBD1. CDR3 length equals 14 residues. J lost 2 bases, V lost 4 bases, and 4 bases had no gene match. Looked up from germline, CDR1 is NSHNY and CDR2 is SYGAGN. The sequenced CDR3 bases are TGTGCCAGCAGTCCCACAGGGGGGAACTCCGACTACACC. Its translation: CASSPTGGNSDYT. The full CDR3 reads CASSPTGGNSDYTF.

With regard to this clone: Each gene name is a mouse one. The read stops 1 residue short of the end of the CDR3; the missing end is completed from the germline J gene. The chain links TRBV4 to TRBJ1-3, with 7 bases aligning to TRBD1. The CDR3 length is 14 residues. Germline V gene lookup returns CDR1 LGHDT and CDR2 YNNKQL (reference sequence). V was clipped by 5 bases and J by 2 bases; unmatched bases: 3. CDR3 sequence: CASSLTGAGNTLYF. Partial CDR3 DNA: TGTGCCAGCAGCCTCACAGGGGCTGGAAATACGCTCTAT. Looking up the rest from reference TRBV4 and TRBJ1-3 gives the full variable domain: ETAVFQTPNYHVTQVGNEVSFNCKQTLGHDTMYWYKQDSKKLLKIMFSYNNKQLIVNETVPRRFSPQSSDKAHLNLRIKSVEPEDSAVYLCASSLTGAGNTLYFGEGSRLIVV.

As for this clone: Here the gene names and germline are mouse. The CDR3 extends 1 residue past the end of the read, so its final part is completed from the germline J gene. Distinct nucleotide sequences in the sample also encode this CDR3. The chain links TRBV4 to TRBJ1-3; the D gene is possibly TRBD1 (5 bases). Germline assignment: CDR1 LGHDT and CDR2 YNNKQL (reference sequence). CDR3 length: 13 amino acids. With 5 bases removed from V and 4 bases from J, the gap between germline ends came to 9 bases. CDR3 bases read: TGTGCCAGCAGCCCCGACAGAGGAAATACGCTCTAT. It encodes CASSPDRGNTLY. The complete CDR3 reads CASSPDRGNTLYF.

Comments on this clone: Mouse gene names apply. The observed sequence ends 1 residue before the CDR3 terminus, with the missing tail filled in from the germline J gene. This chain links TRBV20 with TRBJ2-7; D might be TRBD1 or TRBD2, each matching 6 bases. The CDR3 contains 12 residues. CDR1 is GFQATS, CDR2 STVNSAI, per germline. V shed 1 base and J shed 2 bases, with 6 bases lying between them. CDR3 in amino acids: CGARGGPYEQYF. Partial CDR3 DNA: TGTGGTGCTAGGGGGGGGCCCTATGAACAGTAC.

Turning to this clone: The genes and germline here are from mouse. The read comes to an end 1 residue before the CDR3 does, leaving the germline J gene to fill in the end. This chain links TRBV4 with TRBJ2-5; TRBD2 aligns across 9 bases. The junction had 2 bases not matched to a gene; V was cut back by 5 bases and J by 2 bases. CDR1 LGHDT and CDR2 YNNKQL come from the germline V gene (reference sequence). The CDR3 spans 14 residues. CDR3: CASSMTGGQDTQYF. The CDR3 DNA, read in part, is TGTGCCAGCAGCATGACTGGGGGCCAAGACACCCAGTAC.

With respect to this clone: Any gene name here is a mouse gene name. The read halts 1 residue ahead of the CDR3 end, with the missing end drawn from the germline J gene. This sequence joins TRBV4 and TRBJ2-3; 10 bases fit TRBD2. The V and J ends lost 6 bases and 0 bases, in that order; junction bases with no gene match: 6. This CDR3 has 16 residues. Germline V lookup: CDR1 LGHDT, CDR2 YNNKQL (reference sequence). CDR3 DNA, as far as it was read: TGTGCCAGCAGAAAAGACTGGGGGGCTAGTGCAGAAACGCTGTAT. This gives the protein CASRKDWGASAETLY. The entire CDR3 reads CASRKDWGASAETLYF.

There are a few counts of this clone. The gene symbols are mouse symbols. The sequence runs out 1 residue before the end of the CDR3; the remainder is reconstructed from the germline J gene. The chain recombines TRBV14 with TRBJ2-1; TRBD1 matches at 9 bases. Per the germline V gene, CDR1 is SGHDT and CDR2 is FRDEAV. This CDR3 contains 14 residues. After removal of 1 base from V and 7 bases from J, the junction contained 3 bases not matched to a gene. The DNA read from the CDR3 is TGTGCCAGCAGTTTCGGACAGGGGAGGGCTGAGCAGTTC. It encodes CASSFGQGRAEQF. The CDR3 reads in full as CASSFGQGRAEQFF. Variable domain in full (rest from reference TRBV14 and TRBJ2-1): EAGVTQSPRYAVLQEGQAVSFWCDPISGHDTLYWYQQPRDQGPQLLVYFRDEAVIDNSQLPSDRFSAVRPKGTNSTLKIQSAKQGDTATYLCASSFGQGRAEQFFGPGTRLTVL.

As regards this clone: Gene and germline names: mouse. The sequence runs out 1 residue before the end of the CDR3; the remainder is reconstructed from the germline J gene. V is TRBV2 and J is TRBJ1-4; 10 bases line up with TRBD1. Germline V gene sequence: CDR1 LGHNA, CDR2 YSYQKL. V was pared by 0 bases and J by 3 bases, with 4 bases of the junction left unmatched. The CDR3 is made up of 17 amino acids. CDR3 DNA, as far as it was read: TGTGCCAGCAGCCAAGACCCGGGACAGGGGACCAACGAAAGATTATTT. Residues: CASSQDPGQGTNERLF. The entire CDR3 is CASSQDPGQGTNERLFF. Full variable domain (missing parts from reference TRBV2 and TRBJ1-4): DPKIIQKPKYLVAVTGSEKILICEQYLGHNAMYWYRQSAKKPLEFMFSYSYQKLMDNQTASSRFQPQSSKKNHLDLQITALKPDDSATYFCASSQDPGQGTNERLFFGHGTKLSVL.

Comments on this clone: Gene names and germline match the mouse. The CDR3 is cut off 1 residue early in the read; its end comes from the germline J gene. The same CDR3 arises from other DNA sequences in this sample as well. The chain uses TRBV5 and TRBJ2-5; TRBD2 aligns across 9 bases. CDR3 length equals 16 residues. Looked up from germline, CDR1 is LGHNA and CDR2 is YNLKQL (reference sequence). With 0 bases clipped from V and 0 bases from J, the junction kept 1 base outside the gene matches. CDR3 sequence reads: CASSQETGGNQDTQYF. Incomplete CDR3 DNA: TGTGCCAGCAGCCAAGAGACTGGGGGTAACCAAGACACCCAGTAC.

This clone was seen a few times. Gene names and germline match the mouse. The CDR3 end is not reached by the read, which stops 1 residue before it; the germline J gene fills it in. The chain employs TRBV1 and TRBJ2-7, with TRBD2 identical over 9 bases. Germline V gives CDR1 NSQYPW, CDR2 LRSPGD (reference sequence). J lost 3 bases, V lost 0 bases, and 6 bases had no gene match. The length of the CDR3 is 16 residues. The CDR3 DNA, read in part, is TGCACCTGCAGTGCAGATCGTTCCTGGGGGGGCTATGAACAGTAC. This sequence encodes CTCSADRSWGGYEQY. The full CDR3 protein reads CTCSADRSWGGYEQYF.

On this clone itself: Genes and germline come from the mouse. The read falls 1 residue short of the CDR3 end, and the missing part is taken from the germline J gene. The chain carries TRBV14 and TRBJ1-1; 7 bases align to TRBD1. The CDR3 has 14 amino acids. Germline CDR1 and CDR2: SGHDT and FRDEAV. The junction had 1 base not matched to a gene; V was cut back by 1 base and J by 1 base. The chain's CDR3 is CASSFRQGNTEVFF. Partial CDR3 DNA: TGTGCCAGCAGTTTCCGACAGGGGAACACAGAAGTCTTC.

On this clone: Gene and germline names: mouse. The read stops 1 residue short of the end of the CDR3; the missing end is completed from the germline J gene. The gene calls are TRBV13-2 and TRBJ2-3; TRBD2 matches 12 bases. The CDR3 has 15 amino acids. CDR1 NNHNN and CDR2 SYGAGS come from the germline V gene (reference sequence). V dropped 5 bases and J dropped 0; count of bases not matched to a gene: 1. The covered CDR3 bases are TGTGCCAGCGGGACTGGGGGGGCTAGTGCAGAAACGCTGTAT. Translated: CASGTGGASAETLY. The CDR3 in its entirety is CASGTGGASAETLYF.

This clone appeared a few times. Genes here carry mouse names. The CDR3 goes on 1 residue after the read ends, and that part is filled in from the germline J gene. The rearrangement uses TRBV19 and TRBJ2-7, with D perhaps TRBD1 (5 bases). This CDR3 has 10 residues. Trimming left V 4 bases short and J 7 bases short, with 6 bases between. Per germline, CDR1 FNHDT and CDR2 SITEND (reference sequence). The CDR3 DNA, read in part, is TGTGCCAGCAGTCGACAGGAACAGTAC. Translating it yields CASSRQEQY. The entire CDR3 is CASSRQEQYF. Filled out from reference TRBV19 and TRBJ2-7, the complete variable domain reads GGIITQTPKFLIGQEGQKLTLKCQQNFNHDTMYWYRQDSGKGLRLIYYSITENDLQKGDLSEGYDASREKKSSFSLTVTSAQKNEMAVFLCASSRQEQYFGPGTRLTVL.

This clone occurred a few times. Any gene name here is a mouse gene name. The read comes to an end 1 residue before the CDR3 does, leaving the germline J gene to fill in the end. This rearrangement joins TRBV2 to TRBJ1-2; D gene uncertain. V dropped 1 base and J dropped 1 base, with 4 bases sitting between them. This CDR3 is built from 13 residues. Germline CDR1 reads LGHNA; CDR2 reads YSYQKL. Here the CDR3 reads CASSQVKNSDYTF. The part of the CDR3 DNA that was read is TGTGCCAGCAGCCAAGTCAAAAACTCCGACTACACC.

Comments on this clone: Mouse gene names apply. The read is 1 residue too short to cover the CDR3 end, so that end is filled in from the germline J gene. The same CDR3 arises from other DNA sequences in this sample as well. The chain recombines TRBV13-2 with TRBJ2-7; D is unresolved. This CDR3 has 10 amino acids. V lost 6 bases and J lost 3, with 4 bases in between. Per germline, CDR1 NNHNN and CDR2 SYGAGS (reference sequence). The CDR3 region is CASAFYEQYF. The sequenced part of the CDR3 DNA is TGTGCCAGCGCCTTCTATGAACAGTAC.

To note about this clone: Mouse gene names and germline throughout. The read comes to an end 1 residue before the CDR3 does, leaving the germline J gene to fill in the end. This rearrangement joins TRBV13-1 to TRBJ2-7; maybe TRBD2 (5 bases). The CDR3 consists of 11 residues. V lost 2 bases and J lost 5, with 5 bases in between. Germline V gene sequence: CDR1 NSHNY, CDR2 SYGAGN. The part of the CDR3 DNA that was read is TGTGCCAGCAGTGACTGGGATGAACAGTAC. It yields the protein CASSDWDEQY. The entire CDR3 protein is CASSDWDEQYF.